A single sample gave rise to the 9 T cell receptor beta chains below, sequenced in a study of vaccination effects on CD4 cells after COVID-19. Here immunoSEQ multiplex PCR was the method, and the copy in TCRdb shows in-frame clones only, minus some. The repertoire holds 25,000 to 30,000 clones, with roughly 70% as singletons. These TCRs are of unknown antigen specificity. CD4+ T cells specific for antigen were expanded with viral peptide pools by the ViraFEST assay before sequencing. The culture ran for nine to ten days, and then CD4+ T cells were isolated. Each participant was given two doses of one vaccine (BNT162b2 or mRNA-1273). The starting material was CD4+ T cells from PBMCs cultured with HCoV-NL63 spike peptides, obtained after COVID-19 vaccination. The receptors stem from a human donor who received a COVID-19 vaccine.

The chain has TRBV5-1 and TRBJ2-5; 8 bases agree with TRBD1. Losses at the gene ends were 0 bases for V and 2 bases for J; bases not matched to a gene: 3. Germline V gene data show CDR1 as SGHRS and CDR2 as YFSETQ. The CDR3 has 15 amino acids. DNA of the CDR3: TGCGCCAGCAGCTTGGGGAGGACAGGGCAAGAGACCCAGTACTTC. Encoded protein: CASSLGRTGQETQYF.

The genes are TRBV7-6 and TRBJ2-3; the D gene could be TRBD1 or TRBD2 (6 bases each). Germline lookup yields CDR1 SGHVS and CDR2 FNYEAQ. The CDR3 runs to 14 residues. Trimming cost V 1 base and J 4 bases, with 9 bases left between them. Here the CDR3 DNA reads TGTGCCAGCAGCTTAGTAGGGGGGCCAGATACGCAGTATTTT. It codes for CASSLVGGPDTQYF.

CDR3 in amino acids: CASRGKETSGGDEQYF. The CDR3 nucleotides are TGCGCCAGCAGGGGTAAAGAAACTAGCGGGGGCGACGAGCAGTACTTC. V gene TRBV5-1 combines with J gene TRBJ2-7; 11 nucleotides align to TRBD2. The CDR3 spans 16 residues. Germline V gene sequence: CDR1 SGHRS, CDR2 YFSETQ. The V and J ends lost 5 bases and 5 bases, in that order; junction bases with no gene match: 12.

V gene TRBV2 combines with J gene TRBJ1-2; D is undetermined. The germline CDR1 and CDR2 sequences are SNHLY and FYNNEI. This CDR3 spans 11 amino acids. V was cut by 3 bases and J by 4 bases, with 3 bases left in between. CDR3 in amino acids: CASSDIYGYTF. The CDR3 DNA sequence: TGTGCCAGCAGTGATATCTATGGCTACACCTTC.

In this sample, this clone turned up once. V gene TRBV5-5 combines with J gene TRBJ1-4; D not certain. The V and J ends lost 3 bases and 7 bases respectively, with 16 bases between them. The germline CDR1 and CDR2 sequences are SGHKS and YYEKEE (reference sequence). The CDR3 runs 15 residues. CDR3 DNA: TGTGCCAGCAGCTCCCCGGGCGTGACGGGTGAAAAACTGTTTTTT. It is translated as CASSSPGVTGEKLFF. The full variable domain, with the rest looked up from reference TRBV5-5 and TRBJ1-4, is DAGVTQSPTHLIKTRGQQVTLRCSPISGHKSVSWYQQVLGQGPQFIFQYYEKEERGRGNFPDRFSARQFPNYSSELNVNALLLGDSALYLCASSSPGVTGEKLFFGSGTQLSVL.

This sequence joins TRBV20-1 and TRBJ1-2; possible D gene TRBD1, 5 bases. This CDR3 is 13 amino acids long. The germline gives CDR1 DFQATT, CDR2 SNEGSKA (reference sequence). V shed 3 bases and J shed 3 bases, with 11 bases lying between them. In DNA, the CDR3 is TGCAGTGCTAGTGGCGGGGGGGACTATGGCTACACCTTC. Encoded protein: CSASGGGDYGYTF.

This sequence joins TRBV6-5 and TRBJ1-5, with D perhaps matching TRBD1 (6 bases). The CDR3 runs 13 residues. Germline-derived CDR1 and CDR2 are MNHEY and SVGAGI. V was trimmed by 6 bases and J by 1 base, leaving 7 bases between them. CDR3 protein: CASRQGSNQPQHF. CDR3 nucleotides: TGTGCCAGCAGACAGGGCAGCAATCAGCCCCAGCATTTT.

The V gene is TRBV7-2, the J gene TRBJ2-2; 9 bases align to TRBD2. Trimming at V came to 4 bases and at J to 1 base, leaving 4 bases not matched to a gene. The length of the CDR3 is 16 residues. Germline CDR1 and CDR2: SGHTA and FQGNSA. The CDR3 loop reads CASSSGLALNTGELFF. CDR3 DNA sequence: TGTGCCAGCAGCTCAGGACTAGCGTTGAACACCGGGGAGCTGTTTTTT. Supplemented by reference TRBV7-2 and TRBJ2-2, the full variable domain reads GAGVSQSPSNKVTEKGKDVELRCDPISGHTALYWYRQSLGQGLEFLIYFQGNSAPDKSGLPSDRFSAERTGGSVSTLTIQRTQQEDSAVYLCASSSGLALNTGELFFGEGSRLTVL.

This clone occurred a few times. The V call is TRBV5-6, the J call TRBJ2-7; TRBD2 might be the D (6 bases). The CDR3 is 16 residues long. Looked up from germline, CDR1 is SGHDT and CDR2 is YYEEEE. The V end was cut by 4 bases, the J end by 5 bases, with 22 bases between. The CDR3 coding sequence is TGTGCCAGCAGCCCTCGCTTCGGGACTGAGAACGACGAGCAGTACTTC. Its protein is CASSPRFGTENDEQYF.